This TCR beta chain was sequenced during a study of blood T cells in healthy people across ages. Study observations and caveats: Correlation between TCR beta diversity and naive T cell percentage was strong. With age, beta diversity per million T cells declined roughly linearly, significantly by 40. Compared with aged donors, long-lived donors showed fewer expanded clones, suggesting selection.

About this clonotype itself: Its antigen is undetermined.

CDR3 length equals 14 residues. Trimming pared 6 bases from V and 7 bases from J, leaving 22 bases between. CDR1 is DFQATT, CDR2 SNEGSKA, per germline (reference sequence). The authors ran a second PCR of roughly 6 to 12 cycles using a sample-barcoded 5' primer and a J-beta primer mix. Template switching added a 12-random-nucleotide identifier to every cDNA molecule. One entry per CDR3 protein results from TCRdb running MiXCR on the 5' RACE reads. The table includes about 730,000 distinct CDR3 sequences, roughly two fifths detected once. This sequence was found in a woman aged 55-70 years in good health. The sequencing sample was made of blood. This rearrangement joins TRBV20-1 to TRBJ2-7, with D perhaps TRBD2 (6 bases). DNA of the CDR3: TGCAGTGCCGACCGAAATCGGGGGACGCGAGAGCAGTACTTC. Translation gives CSADRNRGTREQYF.